Presented here are 32 T cell receptor beta chains from one specimen sequenced in a study of blood T cell repertoires in COVID-19. Data came from immunoSEQ multiplex PCR; TCRdb stores just in-frame clones and leaves some out. The sample carries under 200,000 clones, about 86% recorded once. The sample was PBMCs or T cells enriched from blood (not recorded which). These receptors were taken from a middle-aged woman in a cohort exposed to, infected with or recovered from COVID-19 (not recorded which).

The V call is TRBV7-2, the J call TRBJ2-7, with 13 bases fitting TRBD2. Germline V lookup: CDR1 SGHTA, CDR2 FQGNSA. The CDR3 totals 19 residues. V shed 5 bases and J 2 bases; nucleotides not matched to a gene: 15. The CDR3 sequence: CASSPKLGTSGAFAYEQYF. In DNA, the CDR3 is TGTGCCAGCAGCCCCAAATTGGGGACTAGCGGGGCCTTTGCCTACGAGCAGTACTTC.

This chain uses TRBV6-5 with TRBJ2-5; 14 bases fit TRBD2. This CDR3 spans 15 amino acids. J was trimmed by 5 bases and V by 10 bases; bases with no gene match: 9. CDR1 is MNHEY and CDR2 is SVGAGI in the germline V gene. The CDR3 here is CATEGLAGAGETQYF. As DNA, the CDR3 is TGTGCCACCGAGGGACTAGCGGGAGCAGGGGAGACCCAGTACTTC.

The chain couples TRBV6-5 to TRBJ1-2; 9 nucleotides line up with TRBD1. V dropped 5 bases and J dropped 4; count of bases not matched to a gene: 5. The CDR3 contains 14 residues. Germline V gives CDR1 MNHEY, CDR2 SVGAGI. The CDR3 sequence: CASSNTGGGYGYTF. For the CDR3, the DNA is TGTGCCAGCAGTAACACAGGGGGCGGCTATGGCTACACCTTC.

The V call is TRBV11-2, the J call TRBJ2-7; TRBD1 matches at 7 bases. The CDR3 is 15 residues long. The V gene end was trimmed by 5 bases and the J gene end by 1 base; junction bases not matched to a gene: 8. Germline-derived CDR1 and CDR2 are SGHAT and FQNNGV. The CDR3 loop is CASSRDSRRSYEQYF. The DNA of the CDR3 is TGTGCCAGCAGCCGGGACAGCCGGAGGTCCTACGAGCAGTACTTC.

This sequence joins TRBV6-2 or TRBV6-3 and TRBJ2-1; tentative D call: TRBD2 (5 bases). The V gene lost 2 bases and the J gene lost 11 bases, with 31 bases spanning the gap. From germline, CDR1 is MNHEY and CDR2 SVGEGT. CDR3 size: 19 residues. The CDR3 loop reads CASSYPKPPSLDPTMKQFF. The CDR3 DNA reads TGTGCCAGCAGTTACCCCAAGCCCCCTAGCTTGGACCCTACAATGAAGCAGTTCTTC.

The rearrangement joins TRBV27 to TRBJ1-4; D might be TRBD1 (6 bases). This CDR3 contains 13 residues. Germline assignment: CDR1 MNHEY and CDR2 SMNVEV (reference sequence). V lost 4 bases and J 5 bases, leaving 8 bases between the germline ends. CDR3 nucleotide sequence: TGTGCCAGCAGTTCAACAGGGAATGAAAAACTGTTTTTT. It translates to CASSSTGNEKLFF.

The gene calls are TRBV12-2 and TRBJ1-5; TRBD1 is the table's D call, not checked against the DNA. TRBV12-2 constitutes a pseudogene. This CDR3 is 14 amino acids long. In nucleotides, the CDR3 is TGTGCAAGTCGCTGCCCGGGACAAAGTCAGCCCCAGCATTTT. Amino acids: CASRCPGQSQPQHF.

The chain has TRBV11-2 and TRBJ2-7; D uncertain. CDR1 and CDR2 (germline): SGHAT, FQNNGV. V was pared by 1 base and J by 0 bases, with 4 bases between. The CDR3 has 13 amino acids. The CDR3 loop is CASSLVGSYEQYF. Here the CDR3 DNA reads TGTGCCAGCAGCTTAGTCGGCTCCTACGAGCAGTACTTC.

V and J are TRBV30 and TRBJ1-6, with TRBD1 as a possible D gene (5 bases). Germline CDR1 and CDR2: GTSNPN and SVGIG (reference sequence). The V and J ends lost 1 base and 1 base respectively, with 8 bases between them. This CDR3 is built from 15 residues. Written as DNA, the CDR3 is TGTGCCTGGAGTGATAGGGGTTCCTATAATTCACCCCTCCACTTT. It specifies CAWSDRGSYNSPLHF.

The chain combines TRBV28 with TRBJ1-2; 7 positions agree with TRBD1. Germline lookup yields CDR1 MDHEN and CDR2 SYDVKM. The CDR3 contains 13 residues. Germline trimming cut 5 bases from V and 4 bases from J; bases unmatched to any gene: 4. The CDR3 coding sequence is TGTGCCAGCAGTCCCCCAGGGGGCTATGGCTACACCTTC. Encoded protein: CASSPPGGYGYTF.

The genes are TRBV5-1 and TRBJ2-7; D is unclear. The CDR3 consists of 14 residues. V dropped 1 base and J dropped 0 bases, with 8 bases sitting between them. Germline values: CDR1 SGHRS, CDR2 YFSETQ. This CDR3 is CASSLYSDSYEQYF. The CDR3 DNA is TGCGCCAGCAGCTTGTACTCCGACTCCTACGAGCAGTACTTC. The entire variable domain, with the rest obtained from reference TRBV5-1 and TRBJ2-7, is as follows: KAGVTQTPRYLIKTRGQQVTLSCSPISGHRSVSWYQQTPGQGLQFLFEYFSETQRNKGNFPGRFSGRQFSNSRSEMNVSTLELGDSALYLCASSLYSDSYEQYFGPGTRLTVT.

The chain has TRBV5-1 and TRBJ1-6; possibly TRBD1 for D (6 bases). CDR3 length equals 14 residues. Germline V CDR1 and CDR2: SGHRS, YFSETQ. Trimming left V 0 bases short and J 5 bases short, with 6 bases between. CDR3 nucleotides: TGCGCCAGCAGCTTGGCAGGGGATAATTCACCCCTCCACTTT. Translating it yields CASSLAGDNSPLHF.

This chain joins TRBV6-2 or TRBV6-3 and TRBJ1-6; D uncertain. The V gene lost 0 bases and the J gene lost 7 bases, with 10 bases spanning the gap. This CDR3 comprises 15 residues. Germline V lookup: CDR1 MNHEY, CDR2 SVGEGT. CDR3 in DNA: TGTGCCAGCAGTTACTCCGAAACTCCCAATTCACCCCTCCACTTT. It specifies CASSYSETPNSPLHF.

The J gene is TRBJ1-2, the V gene TRBV28, with D possibly TRBD1 on 5 matching bases. Per germline, CDR1 MDHEN and CDR2 SYDVKM. The CDR3 sequence is 13 residues long. Trimming removed 3 bases from V and 2 bases from J, with 7 bases in between. The CDR3 DNA is TGTGCCAGCAGTTTCGCAGGGAACTATGGCTACACCTTC. Its translation: CASSFAGNYGYTF.

The gene calls are TRBV4-1 and TRBJ2-1, with D possibly TRBD2 on 5 matching bases. Between the trimmed V and J ends, which lost 5 bases and 1 base, there was a span of 6 bases. The V gene's germline CDR1 is MGHRA and CDR2 YSYEKL. There are 13 residues in the CDR3. The chain's CDR3 is CASSSGSYNEQFF. The CDR3, as DNA: TGCGCCAGCAGCAGCGGTTCCTACAATGAGCAGTTCTTC.

The chain recombines TRBV24-1 with TRBJ2-3; 8 bases agree with TRBD2. The V gene end was trimmed by 5 bases and the J gene end by 4 bases; junction bases not matched to a gene: 7. Germline loops: CDR1 KGHDR, CDR2 SFDVKD. The CDR3 runs 15 residues. The chain's CDR3 is CATSVKAGVPDTQYF. CDR3 nucleotide sequence: TGTGCCACCAGTGTTAAAGCGGGAGTACCAGATACGCAGTATTTT.

CDR3 DNA sequence: TGCGCCAGCAGCCAGAGGGACAGGGAGTTATATGGCTACACCTTC. Translating gives CASSQRDRELYGYTF. This sequence joins TRBV5-1 and TRBJ1-2; 9 nucleotides match TRBD1. Germline V CDR1 and CDR2: SGHRS, YFSETQ. V lost 4 bases and J lost 5; bases outside the gene matches: 9. This CDR3 has 15 residues. Together with reference TRBV5-1 and TRBJ1-2, the CDR3 gives the full variable domain: KAGVTQTPRYLIKTRGQQVTLSCSPISGHRSVSWYQQTPGQGLQFLFEYFSETQRNKGNFPGRFSGRQFSNSRSEMNVSTLELGDSALYLCASSQRDRELYGYTFGSGTRLTVV.

The chain recombines TRBV5-1 with TRBJ1-6; TRBD1 aligns across 7 bases. Germline V gene data show CDR1 as SGHRS and CDR2 as YFSETQ. Losses at the gene ends were 5 bases for V and 9 bases for J; bases not matched to a gene: 11. The CDR3 has 15 residues. In DNA form, the CDR3 reads TGCGCCAGCAGAAGAGCCGGGACAGTCAGTTCACCCCTCCACTTT. The encoded protein is CASRRAGTVSSPLHF.

V and J are TRBV4-1 and TRBJ2-7, with D perhaps TRBD2 (6 bases). CDR3 length: 17 amino acids. The V end lost 3 bases, the J end lost 5 bases, and 23 bases lay between the germline ends. Germline V CDR1 and CDR2: MGHRA, YSYEKL. The CDR3 nucleotides read TGCGCCAGCAGCCACCCCCTTGGAGGAGGGCCTTTGAACGAGCAGTACTTC. Its translation is CASSHPLGGGPLNEQYF.

The rearrangement joins TRBV6-2 or TRBV6-3 to TRBJ2-7; D uncertain. The CDR3 spans 14 residues. Trimming took off 5 bases at V and 0 bases at J, with 11 bases between the two ends. The germline V gene has CDR1 MNHEY and CDR2 SVGEGT. The CDR3 DNA is TGTGCCAGCAGTCCCGCGACTCACTCCTACGAGCAGTACTTC. Translating gives CASSPATHSYEQYF.

This clone was counted only a few times. The rearrangement uses TRBV5-1 and TRBJ2-3, with TRBD1 identical over 8 bases. The CDR3 contains 14 residues. Germline V gives CDR1 SGHRS, CDR2 YFSETQ. V shed 2 bases and J 7 bases; nucleotides not matched to a gene: 6. DNA of the CDR3: TGCGCCAGCAGCTTCGACAGGGGCAGGAATACGCAGTATTTT. Protein sequence: CASSFDRGRNTQYF.

The rearrangement uses TRBV19 and TRBJ2-5; maybe TRBD1 (7 bases). Germline CDR1 reads LNHDA; CDR2 reads SQIVND (reference sequence). The CDR3 covers 16 residues. V was pared by 6 bases and J by 0 bases, with 17 bases between. The CDR3 DNA follows: TGTGCCAGTAGAAGGAGGGGACAGTCTTACCAAGAGACCCAGTACTTC. It codes for CASRRRGQSYQETQYF. Together with reference TRBV19 and TRBJ2-5, the CDR3 gives the full variable domain: DGGITQSPKYLFRKEGQNVTLSCEQNLNHDAMYWYRQDPGQGLRLIYYSQIVNDFQKGDIAEGYSVSREKKESFPLTVTSAQKNPTAFYLCASRRRGQSYQETQYFGPGTRLLVL.

V and J are TRBV29-1 and TRBJ2-1; the match to TRBD1 covers 8 bases. After removal of 2 bases from V and 7 bases from J, the junction contained 10 bases not matched to a gene. The CDR3 is 15 residues long. CDR1 is SQVTM, CDR2 ANQGSEA, per germline. CDR3: CSVERPGTGRNEQFF. CDR3 DNA: TGCAGCGTTGAAAGGCCCGGGACAGGTCGTAATGAGCAGTTCTTC.

The J gene is TRBJ1-1, the V gene TRBV3-1 (or the pseudogene TRBV3-2), with 7 nucleotides matching TRBD1. Looked up from germline, CDR1 is LGHDT and CDR2 is YNNKEL (reference sequence). V dropped 3 bases and J dropped 6; count of bases not matched to a gene: 13. This CDR3 contains 16 residues. The CDR3 spells CASSHPSETGSPEAFF. The CDR3 DNA follows: TGTGCCAGCAGCCATCCTTCGGAGACAGGGAGCCCTGAAGCTTTCTTT.

The rearrangement links TRBV6-6 to TRBJ2-7; TRBD1 matches 7 bases. CDR3 length equals 13 residues. The ends lost 8 bases at V and 0 bases at J; junction bases unmatched: 4. CDR1 and CDR2 from the germline V gene are MNHNY and SVGAGI (reference sequence). The CDR3: CASGRDSSYEQYF. The CDR3 DNA sequence: TGTGCCAGCGGCCGGGACAGCTCCTACGAGCAGTACTTC.

The V call is TRBV3-1 (or the pseudogene TRBV3-2), the J call TRBJ1-6; D call uncertain. This CDR3 has 15 amino acids. The V and J ends lost 0 bases and 9 bases respectively, with 12 bases between them. Germline CDR1 is LGHDT and CDR2 is YNNKEL (reference sequence). The CDR3 reads CASSQDPGESSPLHF. CDR3 in DNA: TGTGCCAGCAGCCAAGATCCCGGGGAGAGTTCACCCCTCCACTTT.

This clone was picked up one time. The J gene is TRBJ2-1, the V gene TRBV28; 8 bases fit TRBD2. The J segment lost 0 bases and the V segment lost 6 bases, leaving 4 bases of the junction unmatched. The CDR3 length is 15 residues. CDR1 and CDR2 from the germline V gene are MDHEN and SYDVKM. The CDR3 DNA follows: TGTGCCAGCAGCCAAGGACTAGCCTCCTACAATGAGCAGTTCTTC. Translating gives CASSQGLASYNEQFF.

The rearrangement uses TRBV11-2 and TRBJ1-2, with D perhaps matching TRBD1 (6 bases). From germline, CDR1 is SGHAT and CDR2 FQNNGV. The V end was cut by 6 bases, the J end by 4 bases, with 15 bases between. The CDR3 spans 14 residues. Here the CDR3 reads CASSIMQGIYGYTF. CDR3 bases: TGTGCCAGCAGTATTATGCAGGGGATCTATGGCTACACCTTC.

V usage is TRBV28 and J usage is TRBJ1-3; D unclear. The V end lost 2 bases, the J end lost 5 bases, and 10 bases lay between the germline ends. The CDR3 covers 14 residues. From germline, CDR1 is MDHEN and CDR2 SYDVKM. The CDR3 region is CASSLLVKRNTIYF. As DNA, the CDR3 is TGTGCCAGCAGTTTACTAGTCAAGAGAAACACCATATATTTT.

The V gene is TRBV20-1, the J gene TRBJ2-3; 12 bases are shared with TRBD2. Germline V gene sequence: CDR1 DFQATT, CDR2 SNEGSKA (reference sequence). Unmatched junction bases numbered 8, after V lost 3 bases and J lost 1 base. The CDR3 sequence is 17 residues long. The CDR3 DNA reads as TGCAGTGCTAGTCCCCTAGCGGGAGGGCTCGGCACAGATACGCAGTATTTT. It translates to CSASPLAGGLGTDTQYF.

This chain joins TRBV10-3 and TRBJ2-5; TRBD2 agrees at 7 bases. V lost 3 bases to trimming and J lost 2 bases; unmatched junction nucleotides: 6. The CDR3 is made up of 15 amino acids. Germline V gene sequence: CDR1 ENHRY, CDR2 SYGVKD. CDR3 coding DNA: TGTGCCATCAGTGACCCGTCGGGACTACAAGAGACCCAGTACTTC. Its protein product is CAISDPSGLQETQYF.

In this sample, this clone turned up once. The chain combines TRBV5-1 with TRBJ2-7; 8 bases align to TRBD2. The length of the CDR3 is 17 residues. The germline V gene has CDR1 SGHRS and CDR2 YFSETQ. Unmatched junction bases numbered 13, after V lost 3 bases and J lost 2 bases. Here the CDR3 DNA reads TGCGCCAGCAGCTCCCGGGGGGTAGCGGGATCGGCCTACGAGCAGTACTTC. Translated, it gives CASSSRGVAGSAYEQYF.